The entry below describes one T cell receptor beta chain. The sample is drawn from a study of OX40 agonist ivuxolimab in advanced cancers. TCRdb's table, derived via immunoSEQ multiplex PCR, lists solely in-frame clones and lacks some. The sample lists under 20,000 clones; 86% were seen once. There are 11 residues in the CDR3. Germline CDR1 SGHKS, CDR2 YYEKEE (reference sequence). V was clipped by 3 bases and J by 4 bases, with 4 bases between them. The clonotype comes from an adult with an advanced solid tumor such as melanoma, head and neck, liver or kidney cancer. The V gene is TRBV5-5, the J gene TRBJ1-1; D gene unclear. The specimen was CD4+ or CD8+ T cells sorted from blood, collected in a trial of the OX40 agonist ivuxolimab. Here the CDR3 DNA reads TGTGCCAGCAGCTGGAGCACTGAAGCTTTCTTT. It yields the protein CASSWSTEAFF. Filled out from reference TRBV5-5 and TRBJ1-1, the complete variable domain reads DAGVTQSPTHLIKTRGQQVTLRCSPISGHKSVSWYQQVLGQGPQFIFQYYEKEERGRGNFPDRFSARQFPNYSSELNVNALLLGDSALYLCASSWSTEAFFGQGTRLTVV.